These T cell receptor beta chains were read from a single sample in a study of response to subunit inactivated influenza vaccine. TCRdb re-called the RT-PCR reads with MiXCR, one entry per CDR3 protein. The sample has approximately 680,000 distinct CDR3 sequences, 15% to 17% seen once. Source: PBMCs from blood, taken approximately 12 days after vaccination. All receptors derive from a man aged 45-65 years who received an inactivated influenza vaccine. CDR3s include the opening cysteine and the closing phenylalanine or tryptophan. The D gene is left open where the match is weak. Rows may omit the clone size; those that give it use once, few, many or a size class.

J | V | length | D | size | CDR3 | DNA
TRBJ1-1 | TRBV3-1 | 15 | TRBD1 | few | CASSSYRGSGTEAFF | TGTGCCAGCAGCTCCTACAGGGGATCAGGGACTGAAGCTTTCTTT
TRBJ2-7 | TRBV20-1 | 16 | . | . | CSARDGGQGASYEQYF | TGCAGTGCTAGAGACGGGGGGCAGGGAGCCTCCTACGAGCAGTACTTC
TRBJ1-3 | TRBV12-3/TRBV12-4 | 13 | TRBD1 | few | CASNRQGRNTIYF | TGTGCCAGCAACCGACAGGGGAGAAACACCATATATTTT
TRBJ2-6 | TRBV10-3 | 13 | . | . | CAISRPGANVLTF | TGTGCCATCAGTCGACCTGGGGCCAACGTCCTGACTTTC
TRBJ2-7 | TRBV6-1 | 14 | TRBD2 | many | CASLGLAEGSEQYF | TGTGCCAGCCTTGGACTAGCGGAGGGCTCGGAGCAGTACTTC
TRBJ1-6 | TRBV4-2 | 17 | . | few | CASSQEGMGGYNSPLHF | TGTGCCAGCAGCCAGGAGGGCATGGGGGGTTATAATTCACCCCTCCACTTT
TRBJ2-1 | TRBV5-1 | 13 | . | . | CASRQTGNNEQFF | TGCGCCAGCAGGCAAACTGGCAACAATGAGCAGTTCTTC
TRBJ2-5 | TRBV7-2 | 14 | TRBD2 | many | CASSLGLAEETQYF | TGTGCTAGCAGCTTAGGACTAGCGGAAGAGACCCAGTACTTC
TRBJ2-5 | TRBV7-9 | 16 | TRBD2 | few | CASSRLAGGQRETQYF | TGTGCCAGCAGTCGACTAGCGGGAGGGCAGCGAGAGACCCAGTACTTC
TRBJ2-5 | TRBV24-1 | 15 | . | few | CATSDSLLQRETQYF | TGTGCCACCAGTGATTCCCTTCTCCAGCGAGAGACCCAGTACTTC
TRBJ2-7 | TRBV25-1 | 11 | . | once | CATRLGSEQYF | TGTGCCACCAGACTAGGATCCGAGCAGTACTTC
TRBJ2-3 | TRBV2 | 14 | TRBD1 | . | CASSVDRAADTQYF | TGTGCCAGCAGTGTGGACAGGGCGGCAGATACGCAGTATTTT
TRBJ2-1 | TRBV20-1 | 14 | TRBD2 | . | CSAAGLAGKGEQFF | TGCAGTGCGGCTGGACTAGCGGGCAAGGGTGAGCAGTTCTTC
TRBJ2-2 | TRBV5-1 | 15 | . | few | CASSSQTANTGELFF | TGCGCCAGCAGCTCGCAGACAGCGAACACCGGGGAGCTGTTTTTT
TRBJ1-4 | TRBV10-3 | 12 | . | few | CAISGDDEKLFF | TGTGCCATCAGTGGGGACGATGAAAAACTGTTTTTT
TRBJ1-1 | TRBV5-1 | 12 | TRBD1 | many | CASSYQGGEAFF | TGCGCCAGCAGCTATCAGGGGGGTGAAGCTTTCTTT
TRBJ1-3 | TRBV5-5 | 14 | . | few | CASSSTGFGNTIYF | TGTGCCAGCAGCTCCACCGGTTTCGGAAACACCATATATTTT
TRBJ2-7 | TRBV2 | 14 | TRBD2 | few | CASSEGSGRVEQYF | TGTGCCAGCAGTGAAGGTAGCGGGAGGGTCGAGCAGTACTTC
TRBJ2-1 | TRBV4-1 | 13 | TRBD2 | few | CASSQASGNEQFF | TGCGCCAGCAGCCAAGCTAGCGGGAATGAGCAGTTCTTC
TRBJ2-7 | TRBV28 | 14 | TRBD2 | . | CASSWREGRYEQYF | TGTGCCAGCAGCTGGAGGGAGGGCCGGTACGAGCAGTACTTC
TRBJ2-7 | TRBV28 | 13 | . | few | CASRLGTSYEQYF | TGTGCCAGCAGATTGGGAACCTCCTACGAGCAGTACTTC
TRBJ1-1 | TRBV7-9 | 20 | TRBD1 | many | CASSLAYGTGDQDMNTEAFF | TGTGCCAGCAGCTTAGCGTATGGGACAGGGGACCAAGACATGAACACTGAAGCTTTCTTT
TRBJ1-1 | TRBV13 | 13 | . | many | CASSLEEGPEAFF | TGTGCCAGCAGCTTAGAGGAGGGCCCTGAAGCTTTCTTT
TRBJ1-5 | TRBV12-3/TRBV12-4 | 14 | . | . | CASSSSGGGQPQHF | TGTGCCAGCAGTTCCTCGGGGGGCGGTCAGCCCCAGCATTTT
TRBJ2-1 | TRBV7-2 | 12 | . | . | CASTERGDEQFF | TGTGCCAGCACCGAACGAGGGGATGAGCAGTTCTTC
TRBJ2-5 | TRBV15 | 18 | . | . | CATSRDRGGSGVQETQYF | TGTGCCACCAGCAGAGATCGGGGCGGTAGCGGAGTCCAAGAGACCCAGTACTTC
TRBJ2-1 | TRBV9 | 13 | . | . | CASSVTGLDEQFF | TGTGCCAGCAGCGTCACAGGGTTGGATGAGCAGTTCTTC
TRBJ1-1 | TRBV20-1 | 14 | TRBD1 | many | CSARDTGANTEAFF | TGCAGTGCTAGGGATACAGGGGCGAACACTGAAGCTTTCTTT
TRBJ2-2 | TRBV10-3 | 17 | TRBD2 | . | CAISERLAGYDTGELFF | TGTGCCATCAGTGAGCGACTAGCGGGATATGACACCGGGGAGCTGTTTTTT
TRBJ2-7 | TRBV7-2 | 14 | . | few | CASSFQGSSYEQYF | TGTGCCAGCAGCTTCCAGGGTAGCTCCTACGAGCAGTACTTC
TRBJ1-3 | TRBV30 | 11 | . | . | CAWRTGNTIYF | TGTGCCTGGAGAACTGGAAACACCATATATTTT
TRBJ1-1 | TRBV6-2/TRBV6-3 | 16 | . | few | CASSYVWGVIGTEAFF | TGTGCCAGCAGTTACGTTTGGGGCGTAATTGGGACTGAAGCTTTCTTT
TRBJ1-5 | TRBV6-5 | 13 | TRBD1 | few | CASGYSGGQPQHF | TGTGCCAGCGGCTACTCAGGGGGCCAGCCCCAGCATTTT
TRBJ1-6 | TRBV7-2 | 16 | . | many | CASSLRGRVNNSPLHF | TGTGCCAGCAGCTTAAGAGGACGGGTCAATAATTCACCCCTCCACTTT
TRBJ2-3 | TRBV15 | 16 | TRBD1 | . | CATSRNSRQGADTQYF | TGTGCCACCAGCAGAAACTCCCGACAGGGCGCAGATACGCAGTATTTT
TRBJ2-7 | TRBV7-2 | 17 | . | . | CASSLGYEGISSYEQYF | TGTGCCAGCAGCTTAGGCTATGAGGGGATCAGCTCCTACGAGCAGTACTTC
TRBJ2-7 | TRBV6-5 | 15 | . | . | CASSYGGGAWGEQYF | TGTGCCAGCAGTTACGGGGGGGGCGCCTGGGGCGAGCAGTACTTC
TRBJ2-1 | TRBV25-1 | 16 | TRBD2 | few | CASSPVLAAFYNEQFF | TGTGCCAGCAGTCCTGTACTAGCGGCCTTTTACAATGAGCAGTTCTTC
TRBJ1-6 | TRBV27 | 14 | . | few | CASRVGSYNSPLHF | TGTGCCAGCAGGGTGGGGTCCTATAATTCACCCCTCCACTTT
TRBJ2-3 | TRBV7-7 | 15 | . | few | CASSLGMGALDTQYF | TGTGCCAGCAGCTTAGGGATGGGGGCCCTCGATACGCAGTATTTT
TRBJ1-2 | TRBV3-1 | 15 | TRBD1 | few | CASSQEDRGNYGYTF | TGTGCCAGCAGCCAAGAGGACAGGGGCAACTATGGCTACACCTTC
TRBJ2-7 | TRBV20-1 | 14 | TRBD1 | few | CSAREGTGGYEQYF | TGCAGTGCTAGAGAAGGGACAGGGGGCTACGAGCAGTACTTC
TRBJ2-5 | TRBV29-1 | 12 | . | many | CSVEGLGETQYF | TGCAGCGTTGAAGGTCTGGGGGAGACCCAGTACTTC
TRBJ2-1 | TRBV11-2 | 18 | TRBD2 | few | CASSLVGGGAPPYNEQFF | TGTGCCAGCAGCTTAGTTGGCGGGGGGGCCCCTCCCTACAATGAGCAGTTCTTC
TRBJ2-1 | TRBV7-9 | 17 | TRBD2 | few | CASSKARTRVDYNEQFF | TGTGCCAGCAGCAAGGCAAGGACTAGAGTGGATTACAATGAGCAGTTCTTC
TRBJ2-7 | TRBV20-1 | 13 | TRBD1 | . | CSASRDRVGEQYF | TGCAGTGCTAGTCGGGACAGGGTGGGAGAGCAGTACTTC
TRBJ1-2 | TRBV20-1 | 12 | . | . | CSARNRLGSIPF | TGCAGTGCTAGGAATCGGTTGGGCAGTATCCCCTTC
TRBJ2-7 | TRBV6-1 | 15 | TRBD1 | few | CASRGVSDREYEQYF | TGTGCCAGCAGGGGGGTCTCGGACAGGGAGTACGAGCAGTACTTC
TRBJ1-6 | TRBV21-1 | 13 | . | few | CASSRTFHSPLHF | TGTGCCAGCAGCAGGACATTCCATTCACCCCTCCACTTT
TRBJ1-2 | TRBV5-1 | 16 | . | few | CASSLAPGKGTDGYTF | TGCGCCAGCAGCTTGGCACCGGGAAAGGGAACGGATGGCTACACCTTC
TRBJ2-7 | TRBV6-2/TRBV6-3 | 16 | . | . | CASSSRLGLGSHEQYF | TGTGCCAGCAGTTCCCGGCTGGGCTTGGGCTCCCACGAGCAGTACTTC
TRBJ2-2 | TRBV10-1 | 17 | TRBD1 | few | CASSESYGAGGSGELFF | TGCGCCAGCAGTGAGTCCTATGGGGCAGGGGGCTCCGGGGAGCTGTTTTTT
TRBJ2-7 | TRBV2 | 11 | TRBD1 | . | CASSSGGGQYF | TGTGCCAGCAGCTCAGGGGGCGGGCAGTACTTC